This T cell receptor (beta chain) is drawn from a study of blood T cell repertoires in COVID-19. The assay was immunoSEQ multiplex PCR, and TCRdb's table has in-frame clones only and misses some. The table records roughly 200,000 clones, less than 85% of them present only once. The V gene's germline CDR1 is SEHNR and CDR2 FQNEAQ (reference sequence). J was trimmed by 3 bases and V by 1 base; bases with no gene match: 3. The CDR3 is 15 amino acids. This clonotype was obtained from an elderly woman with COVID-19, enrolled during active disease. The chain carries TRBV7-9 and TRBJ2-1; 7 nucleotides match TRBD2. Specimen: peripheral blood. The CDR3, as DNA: TGTGCCAGCAGCTTAGACCGGGACTACTACAATGAGCAGTTCTTC. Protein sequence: CASSLDRDYYNEQFF.